This paragraph covers one T cell receptor beta chain sequence. Universal primer sites and UMIs were introduced during 5'RACE template-switching synthesis of TCR cDNA. TCRdb reprocessed the 5' RACE reads with MiXCR, giving one entry per CDR3 protein. Among roughly 330,000 distinct CDR3 sequences listed, around 7% were seen once. From germline, CDR1 is SGHRS and CDR2 YFSETQ. This CDR3 is built from 16 residues. The trim removed 1 base at V and 6 bases at J, leaving 7 bases unmatched. This sample was taken from a study of T cells after yellow fever vaccination. As for the study in general: For low cell numbers, libraries were made with SMART-Seq v4 Ultra Low Input.

The clonotype originates from a man younger than 35 who received the YFV17D yellow fever vaccine. This chain uses TRBV5-1 with TRBJ1-4, with TRBD1 matching over 9 bases. Sequencing used PBMCs, obtained about 49 days after the first yellow fever vaccination. CDR3: CASSLSARQGDEKLFF. In DNA form, the CDR3 reads TGCGCCAGCAGCTTGAGCGCGAGACAGGGGGATGAAAAACTGTTTTTT.